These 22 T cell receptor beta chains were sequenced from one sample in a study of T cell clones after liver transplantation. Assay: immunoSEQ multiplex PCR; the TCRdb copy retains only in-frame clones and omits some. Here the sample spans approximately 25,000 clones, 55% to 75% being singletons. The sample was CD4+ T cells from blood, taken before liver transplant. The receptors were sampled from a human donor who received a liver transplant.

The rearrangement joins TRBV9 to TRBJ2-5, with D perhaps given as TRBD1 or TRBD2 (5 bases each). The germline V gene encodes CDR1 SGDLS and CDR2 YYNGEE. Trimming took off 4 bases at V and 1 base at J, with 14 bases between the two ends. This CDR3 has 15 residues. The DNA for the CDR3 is TGTGCCAGCAGCTCGGCCGAGGGGCCCCAAGAGACCCAGTACTTC. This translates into CASSSAEGPQETQYF.

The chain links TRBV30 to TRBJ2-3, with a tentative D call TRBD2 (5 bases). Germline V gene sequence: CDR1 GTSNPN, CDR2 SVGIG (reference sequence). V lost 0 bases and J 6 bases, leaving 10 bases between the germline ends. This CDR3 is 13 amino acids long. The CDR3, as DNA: TGTGCCTGGAGTGTAAGAGAGCGGGATACGCAGTATTTT. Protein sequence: CAWSVRERDTQYF.

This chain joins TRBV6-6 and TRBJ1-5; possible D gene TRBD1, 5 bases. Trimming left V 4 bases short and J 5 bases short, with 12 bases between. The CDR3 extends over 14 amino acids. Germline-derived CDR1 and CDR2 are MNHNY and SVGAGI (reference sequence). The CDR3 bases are TGTGCCAGCAGTTTGTGGGGGTCCGATCAGCCCCAGCATTTT. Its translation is CASSLWGSDQPQHF.

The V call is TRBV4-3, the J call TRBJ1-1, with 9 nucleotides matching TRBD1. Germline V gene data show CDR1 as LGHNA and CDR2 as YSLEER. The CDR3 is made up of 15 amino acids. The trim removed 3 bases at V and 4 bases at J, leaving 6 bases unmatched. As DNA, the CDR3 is TGCGCCAGCAGCCAGATACAGGGGGCGCCCACTGAAGCTTTCTTT. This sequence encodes CASSQIQGAPTEAFF.

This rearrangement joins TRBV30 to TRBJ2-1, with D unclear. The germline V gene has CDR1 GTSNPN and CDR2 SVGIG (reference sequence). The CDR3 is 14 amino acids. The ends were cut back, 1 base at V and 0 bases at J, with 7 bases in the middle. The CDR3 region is CAWSGSSSYNEQFF. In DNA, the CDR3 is TGTGCCTGGAGTGGCTCAAGCTCCTACAATGAGCAGTTCTTC.

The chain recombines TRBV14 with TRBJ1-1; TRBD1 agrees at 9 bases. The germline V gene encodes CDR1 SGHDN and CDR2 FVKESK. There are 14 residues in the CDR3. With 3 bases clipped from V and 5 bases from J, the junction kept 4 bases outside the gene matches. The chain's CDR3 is CASSQGQGRTEAFF. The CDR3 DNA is TGTGCCAGCAGCCAGGGACAGGGACGGACTGAAGCTTTCTTT.

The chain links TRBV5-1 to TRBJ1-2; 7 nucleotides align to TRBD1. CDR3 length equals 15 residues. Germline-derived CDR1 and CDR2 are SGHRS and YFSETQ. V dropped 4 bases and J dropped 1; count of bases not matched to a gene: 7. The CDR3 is CASSVGTADNYGYTF. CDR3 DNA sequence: TGCGCCAGCAGCGTCGGGACAGCGGATAACTATGGCTACACCTTC.

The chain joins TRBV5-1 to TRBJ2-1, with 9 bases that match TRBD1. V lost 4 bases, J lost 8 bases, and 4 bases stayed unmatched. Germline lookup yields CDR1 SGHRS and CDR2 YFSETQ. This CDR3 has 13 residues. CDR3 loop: CASSGTGRDEQFF. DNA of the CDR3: TGCGCCAGCAGCGGGACAGGGCGGGATGAGCAGTTCTTC.

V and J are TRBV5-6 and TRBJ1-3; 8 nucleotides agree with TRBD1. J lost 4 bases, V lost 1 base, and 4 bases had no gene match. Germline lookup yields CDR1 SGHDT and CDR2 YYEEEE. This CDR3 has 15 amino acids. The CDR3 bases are TGTGCCAGCAGCTTGAGACAGGGGTTCGGAAACACCATATATTTT. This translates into CASSLRQGFGNTIYF. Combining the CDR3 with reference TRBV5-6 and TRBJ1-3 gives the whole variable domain DAGVTQSPTHLIKTRGQQVTLRCSPKSGHDTVSWYQQALGQGPQFIFQYYEEEERQRGNFPDRFSGHQFPNYSSELNVNALLLGDSALYLCASSLRQGFGNTIYFGEGSWLTVV.

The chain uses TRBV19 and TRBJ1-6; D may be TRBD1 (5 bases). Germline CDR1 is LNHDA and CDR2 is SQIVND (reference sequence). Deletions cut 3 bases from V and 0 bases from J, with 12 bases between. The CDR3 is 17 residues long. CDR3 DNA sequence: TGTGCCAGTAGTATGCTGGCAGGGAGCTCCTATAATTCACCCCTCCACTTT. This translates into CASSMLAGSSYNSPLHF.

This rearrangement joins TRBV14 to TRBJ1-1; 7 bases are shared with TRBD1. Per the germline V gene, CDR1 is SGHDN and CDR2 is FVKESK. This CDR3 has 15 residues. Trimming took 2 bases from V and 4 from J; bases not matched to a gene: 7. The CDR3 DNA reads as TGTGCCAGCAGCCAACTTGTATCAGGGGGCACTGAAGCTTTCTTT. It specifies CASSQLVSGGTEAFF.

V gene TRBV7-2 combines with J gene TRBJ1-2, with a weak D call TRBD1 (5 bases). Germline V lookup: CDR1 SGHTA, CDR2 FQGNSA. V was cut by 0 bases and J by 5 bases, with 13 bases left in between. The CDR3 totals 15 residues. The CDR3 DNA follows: TGTGCCAGCAGCTTAGCGCGAAGACAGAAATATGGCTACACCTTC. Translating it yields CASSLARRQKYGYTF. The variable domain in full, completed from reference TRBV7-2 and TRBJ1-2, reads GAGVSQSPSNKVTEKGKDVELRCDPISGHTALYWYRQSLGQGLEFLIYFQGNSAPDKSGLPSDRFSAERTGGSVSTLTIQRTQQEDSAVYLCASSLARRQKYGYTFGSGTRLTVV.

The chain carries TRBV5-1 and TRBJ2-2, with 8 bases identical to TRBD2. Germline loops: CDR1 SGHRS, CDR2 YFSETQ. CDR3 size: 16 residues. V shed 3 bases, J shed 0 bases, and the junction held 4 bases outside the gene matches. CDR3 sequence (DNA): TGCGCCAGCAGCTCCCAGGGACTAGCGAACACCGGGGAGCTGTTTTTT. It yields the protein CASSSQGLANTGELFF.

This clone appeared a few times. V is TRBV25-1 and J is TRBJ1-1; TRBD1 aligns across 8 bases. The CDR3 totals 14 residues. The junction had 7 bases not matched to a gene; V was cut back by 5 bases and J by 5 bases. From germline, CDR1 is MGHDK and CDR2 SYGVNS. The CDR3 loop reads CASSQQGGRTEAFF. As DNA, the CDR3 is TGTGCCAGCAGTCAACAGGGGGGACGGACTGAAGCTTTCTTT. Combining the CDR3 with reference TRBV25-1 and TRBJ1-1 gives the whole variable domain EADIYQTPRYLVIGTGKKITLECSQTMGHDKMYWYQQDPGMELHLIHYSYGVNSTEKGDLSSESTVSRIRTEHFPLTLESARPSHTSQYLCASSQQGGRTEAFFGQGTRLTVV.

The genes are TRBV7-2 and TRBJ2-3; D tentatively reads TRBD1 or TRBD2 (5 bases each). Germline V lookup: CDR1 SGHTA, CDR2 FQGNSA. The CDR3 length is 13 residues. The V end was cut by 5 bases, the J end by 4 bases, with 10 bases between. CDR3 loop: CASSRDGADTQYF. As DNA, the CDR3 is TGTGCCAGCAGCCGGGACGGGGCAGATACGCAGTATTTT. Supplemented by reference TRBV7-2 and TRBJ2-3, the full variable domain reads GAGVSQSPSNKVTEKGKDVELRCDPISGHTALYWYRQSLGQGLEFLIYFQGNSAPDKSGLPSDRFSAERTGGSVSTLTIQRTQQEDSAVYLCASSRDGADTQYFGPGTRLTVL.

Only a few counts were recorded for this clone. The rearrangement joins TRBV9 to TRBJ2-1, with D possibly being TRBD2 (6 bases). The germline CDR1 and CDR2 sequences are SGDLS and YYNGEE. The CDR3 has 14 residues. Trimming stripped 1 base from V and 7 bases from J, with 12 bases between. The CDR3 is CASSVTGSWNEQFF. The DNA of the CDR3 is TGTGCCAGCAGCGTAACCGGGAGCTGGAATGAGCAGTTCTTC.

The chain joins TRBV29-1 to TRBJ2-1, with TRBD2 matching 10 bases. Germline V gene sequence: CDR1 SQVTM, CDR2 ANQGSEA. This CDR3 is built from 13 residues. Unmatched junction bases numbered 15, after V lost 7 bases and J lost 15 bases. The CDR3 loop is CSGGNQREGFLFF. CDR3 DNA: TGCAGCGGTGGGAATCAGCGGGAGGGCTTTCTGTTCTTC.

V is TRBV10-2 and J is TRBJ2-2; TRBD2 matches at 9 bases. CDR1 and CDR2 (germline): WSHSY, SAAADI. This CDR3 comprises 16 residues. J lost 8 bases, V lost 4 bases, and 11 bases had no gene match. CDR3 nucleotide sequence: TGCGCCAGCAGTGGGTGGATAGCGGGAGTGTCTGGGGAGCTGTTTTTT. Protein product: CASSGWIAGVSGELFF.

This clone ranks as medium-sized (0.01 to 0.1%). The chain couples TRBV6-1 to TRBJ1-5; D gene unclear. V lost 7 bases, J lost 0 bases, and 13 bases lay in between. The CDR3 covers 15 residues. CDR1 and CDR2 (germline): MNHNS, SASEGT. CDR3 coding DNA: TGTGCCAGCACCAAAGTTTTGCATAGCAATCAGCCCCAGCATTTT. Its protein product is CASTKVLHSNQPQHF.

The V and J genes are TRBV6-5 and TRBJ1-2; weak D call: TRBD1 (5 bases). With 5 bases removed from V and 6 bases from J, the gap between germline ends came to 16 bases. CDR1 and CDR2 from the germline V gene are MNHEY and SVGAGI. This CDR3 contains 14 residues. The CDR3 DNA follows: TGTGCCAGCAGTCTACATGGGGCAGCGAATGGCTACACCTTC. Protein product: CASSLHGAANGYTF.

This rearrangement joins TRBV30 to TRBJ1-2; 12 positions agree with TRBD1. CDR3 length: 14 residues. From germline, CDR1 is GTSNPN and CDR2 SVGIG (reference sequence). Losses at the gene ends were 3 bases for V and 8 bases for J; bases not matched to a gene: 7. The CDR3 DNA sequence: TGTGCCTGGAGCAAGACCGGGACAGGGGGCGGCTACACCTTC. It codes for CAWSKTGTGGGYTF.

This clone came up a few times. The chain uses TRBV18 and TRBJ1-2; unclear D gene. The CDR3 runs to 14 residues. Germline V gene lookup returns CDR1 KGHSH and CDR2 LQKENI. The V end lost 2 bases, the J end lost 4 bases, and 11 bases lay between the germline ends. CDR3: CASSPGERSYGYTF. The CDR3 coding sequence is TGTGCCAGCTCACCAGGGGAAAGGTCCTATGGCTACACCTTC.